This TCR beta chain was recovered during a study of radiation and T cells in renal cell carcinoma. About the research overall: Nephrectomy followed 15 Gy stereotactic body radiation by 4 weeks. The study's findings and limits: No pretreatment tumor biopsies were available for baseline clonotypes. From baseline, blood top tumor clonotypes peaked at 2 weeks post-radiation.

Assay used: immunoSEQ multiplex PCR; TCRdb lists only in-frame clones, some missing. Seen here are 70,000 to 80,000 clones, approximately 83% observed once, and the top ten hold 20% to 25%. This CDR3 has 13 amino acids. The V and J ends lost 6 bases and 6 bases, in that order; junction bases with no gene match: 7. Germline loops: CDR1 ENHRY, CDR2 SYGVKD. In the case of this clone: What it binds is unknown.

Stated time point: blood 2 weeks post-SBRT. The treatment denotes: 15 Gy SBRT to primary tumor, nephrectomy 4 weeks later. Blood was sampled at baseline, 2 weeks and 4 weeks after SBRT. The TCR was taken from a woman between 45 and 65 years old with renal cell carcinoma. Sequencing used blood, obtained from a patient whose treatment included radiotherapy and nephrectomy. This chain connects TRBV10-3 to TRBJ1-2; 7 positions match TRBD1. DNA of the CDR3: TGTGCCATCAGCCCGGGACAGCCTAATGGCTACACCTTC. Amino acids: CAISPGQPNGYTF.